Below are 18 T cell receptor beta chains sequenced from a single sample in a study of CXCR3-negative and CXCR3-positive naive CD8 T cells. The authors prepared UMI-labeled TRB cDNA libraries by 5' RACE. TCRdb re-called the 5' RACE reads; every CDR3 protein appears as one record, without DNA. This table holds about 56,000 distinct CDR3 sequences. Sequencing used memory CD8+ T cells from blood. Source of these receptors: a human donor in good health. Some clones in this sample may be carry-over from other donors' samples.

The chain is built from TRBV15 and TRBJ2-5; the D call of TRBD1 rests on TCRdb alone, since no DNA is present to check it. CDR3 length: 17 amino acids. Germline CDR1 reads LNHNV; CDR2 reads YYDKDF (reference sequence). The CDR3 spells CATSREPNRLGEETQYF.

This chain joins TRBV28 and TRBJ2-7; TCRdb's D call, TRBD1, is unchecked because there is no DNA. The CDR3 is 14 amino acids. CDR1 and CDR2 (germline): MDHEN, SYDVKM. CDR3 sequence reads: CASSLAYRDYEQYF.

The chain links TRBV28 to TRBJ2-5; lacking DNA, the TRBD1 call made by TCRdb goes unchecked. Germline V gives CDR1 MDHEN, CDR2 SYDVKM. The CDR3 is 15 residues long. CDR3 sequence: CASSLSRGFQETQYF.

This sequence joins TRBV10-1 and TRBJ2-7; the TRBD2 assignment by TCRdb is unverifiable without DNA. The CDR3 is made up of 15 amino acids. CDR1 WNHNN and CDR2 SYGVQD come from the germline V gene (reference sequence). CDR3 protein: CASSESGASLNEQYF.

The chain has TRBV7-9 and TRBJ2-3; the D gene TCRdb calls, TRBD2, cannot be checked with no DNA. This CDR3 comprises 15 residues. Germline V gene sequence: CDR1 SEHNR, CDR2 FQNEAQ (reference sequence). The CDR3 sequence is CASSLMGGALNTQYF.

The chain employs TRBV6-2 or TRBV6-3 and TRBJ2-7; the TCRdb call, TRBD1, lacks DNA for checking. The CDR3 extends over 14 amino acids. Germline V gene sequence: CDR1 MNHEY, CDR2 SVGEGT. CDR3 protein: CASSYSPGAYEQYF.

The chain uses TRBV28 and TRBJ2-7; the TCRdb D gene call, TRBD1, has no DNA to confirm it. Germline CDR1 and CDR2: MDHEN and SYDVKM. The CDR3 sequence is 16 residues long. CDR3 sequence: CASSPRVGALSYEQYF.

This chain uses TRBV11-2 with TRBJ2-3; TCRdb returns TRBD2, unconfirmable since there is no DNA. The germline gives CDR1 SGHAT, CDR2 FQNNGV. The CDR3 is 17 amino acids. CDR3 protein: CASSLDGLAGATDTQYF.

The V call is TRBV13, the J call TRBJ1-3. The CDR3 runs to 13 residues. Germline-derived CDR1 and CDR2 are PRHDT and FYEKMQ (reference sequence). The CDR3 loop is CASSLDSGNTIYF.

The V and J genes are TRBV3-1 and TRBJ2-1. The CDR3 is 17 residues long. Germline V lookup: CDR1 LGHDT, CDR2 YNNKEL (reference sequence). CDR3 in amino acids: CASSQDKVYGVGNEQFF.

V and J are TRBV20-1 and TRBJ2-1; TCRdb's D call of TRBD1 is untestable without DNA. CDR1 is DFQATT and CDR2 is SNEGSKA in the germline V gene (reference sequence). CDR3 size: 16 residues. CDR3 loop: CSAVPYRTSSYNEQFF.

V usage is TRBV29-1 and J usage is TRBJ2-7; TCRdb names TRBD1, which stays unverified in the absence of DNA. The CDR3 runs to 14 residues. Germline-derived CDR1 and CDR2 are SQVTM and ANQGSEA. Here the CDR3 reads CSVEGPRGTYEQYF.

J is TRBJ1-2 and V is TRBV10-3. CDR1 ENHRY and CDR2 SYGVKD come from the germline V gene. The CDR3 length is 12 residues. The CDR3 protein is CAISELSYGYTF.

The chain has TRBV29-1 and TRBJ1-5. This CDR3 comprises 12 residues. Germline CDR1 reads SQVTM; CDR2 reads ANQGSEA. CDR3 amino acids: CSVGTLNQPQHF.

This chain connects TRBV4-1 to TRBJ2-1; TCRdb's D call of TRBD1 is untestable without DNA. Germline CDR1 MGHRA, CDR2 YSYEKL. This CDR3 has 13 amino acids. CDR3 amino acids: CASSQDKGNEQFF.

The chain joins TRBV12-3 or TRBV12-4 to TRBJ2-5; TCRdb's D call, TRBD1, is unchecked because there is no DNA. This CDR3 is 14 amino acids long. CDR3: CASTRDSLQETQYF.

This chain connects TRBV7-6 to TRBJ2-5. The germline gives CDR1 SGHVS, CDR2 FNYEAQ. The CDR3 contains 13 residues. CDR3 sequence: CASSLSVQEAQYF.

V gene TRBV7-9 combines with J gene TRBJ1-1; TCRdb returns TRBD1, unconfirmable since there is no DNA. Per the germline V gene, CDR1 is SEHNR and CDR2 is FQNEAQ (reference sequence). The CDR3 totals 13 residues. CDR3 in amino acids: CASSTPGGEGAFF.